This TCR beta chain emerged from a study of blood T cell repertoires in COVID-19. This CDR3 is built from 16 residues. The V gene's germline CDR1 is SGHAT and CDR2 FQNNGV. V shed 4 bases and J 3 bases; nucleotides not matched to a gene: 9. Assay used: immunoSEQ multiplex PCR; TCRdb lists only in-frame clones, some missing. The sample lists approximately 250,000 clones, about 88% seen once, with roughly 4% in the top ten. This clone was recorded a few times. The source of this sequence is a man aged 18 to 35 with active or convalescent COVID-19. This sequence joins TRBV11-2 and TRBJ2-1; the match to TRBD2 covers 7 bases. The sample comprised peripheral blood. CDR3 sequence: CASSWGGESNYNEQFF. The CDR3 nucleotides read TGTGCCAGCAGCTGGGGGGGTGAGAGTAACTACAATGAGCAGTTCTTC.